This TCR beta chain is from a study of tumor-infiltrating lymphocytes in primary liver carcinoma. Comment on this clonotype: Compared with germline, one end of the junction differs, possibly owing to a read error.

Germline V gene sequence: CDR1 SGHNT, CDR2 YENEEA. The CDR3 length is 13 residues. A constant-region primer primed TCR beta cDNA synthesis from roughly 520 ng of total RNA. Three nested multiplex PCR rounds, a slightly modified ARM-PCR method, built the TCR beta libraries. Forward primers for TRBV1-TRBV30 and a C-beta reverse primer served the first two PCR rounds, at around 11 cycles each. TCRdb fed the multiplex PCR reads into MiXCR, producing one record per CDR3 protein. The sample has more than 95,000 distinct CDR3 sequences, 64% seen once. RNA and DNA were co-extracted from approximately 20-30 mg of unsorted bulk tissue.

The rearrangement joins TRBV11-3 to TRBJ2-1, with a tentative D call TRBD2 (6 bases). The clonotype comes from a woman aged 55-75 years with primary liver carcinoma and hepatitis B virus infection. Input material: liver tumor tissue from sampling region 3. Subset given: tumor region T3, left-lateral pole. Here the CDR3 DNA reads TGTGCCAGTAGCTTAGGGGAGGTAGATGAGCAGTTATTC. Amino acids: CASSLGEVDEQLF. Filled out from reference TRBV11-3 and TRBJ2-1, the complete variable domain reads EAGVVQSPRYKIIEKKQPVAFWCNPISGHNTLYWYLQNLGQGPELLIRYENEEAVDDSQLPKDRFSAERLKGVDSTLKIQPAELGDSAVYLCASSLGEVDEQLFGPGTRLTVL.